Listed below are T cell receptor beta chains from one sample, sequenced in a study of T-cell memory formation after mild COVID-19. TCRdb fed the 5' RACE reads into MiXCR, producing one record per CDR3 protein. The top ten hold 20% to 25% of the sample, which has 470,000 or so distinct CDR3 sequences, about a sixth seen once. Sequenced input: PBMCs or a T cell subset sorted from them (not recorded which). These receptor sequences come from a man aged 18 to 29 who had mild COVID-19 (a few samples of this study predate the infection). Cell type and time point are not known. Each CDR3 is given with its conserved first and last residue. The order of the fields is D gene, clone size, V gene, J gene, CDR3 protein, CDR3 DNA. A D gene is named only where the DNA matches it firmly. Some rows mark clone size as missing; the rest say once, few, many or name a class of expanded clone.

TRBD2	.	TRBV5-6	TRBJ2-5	CASSLVSSGETQYF	TGTGCCAGCAGCTTGGTTAGTAGCGGGGAGACCCAGTACTTC
.	.	TRBV7-9	TRBJ1-1	CASSLGMSTEAFF	TGTGCCAGCAGCTTAGGGATGAGCACTGAAGCTTTCTTT
.	.	TRBV5-8	TRBJ1-2	CASSFIQGPYGYTF	TGTGCCAGCAGCTTTATCCAGGGCCCCTATGGCTACACCTTC
.	.	TRBV20-1	TRBJ2-3	CSAPPQSPDTQYF	TGCAGTGCCCCACCACAGTCCCCAGATACGCAGTATTTT
.	few	TRBV18	TRBJ2-7	CASSPTTDYEQYF	TGTGCCAGCTCACCCACAACAGACTACGAGCAGTACTTC
.	.	TRBV7-2	TRBJ2-5	CASSPRAVQETQYF	TGTGCCAGCAGCCCCAGGGCAGTCCAAGAGACCCAGTACTTC
.	once	TRBV7-8	TRBJ1-2	CASSLATRVEGYTF	TGTGCCAGCAGCTTAGCGACCAGGGTGGAAGGCTACACCTTC
.	.	TRBV5-1	TRBJ1-1	CASSGAGLNTEAFF	TGCGCCAGCAGTGGGGCAGGGCTTAACACTGAAGCTTTCTTT
.	.	TRBV20-1	TRBJ2-1	CSARKAGGNEQFF	TGCAGTGCTAGAAAGGCAGGGGGGAATGAGCAGTTCTTC
.	.	TRBV6-6	TRBJ1-1	CASSSSSEAFF	TGTGCCAGCAGTTCCTCCTCTGAAGCTTTCTTT
TRBD1	.	TRBV20-1	TRBJ1-6	CSAEDRATYNSPLHF	TGCAGTGCTGAAGACAGGGCCACCTATAATTCACCCCTCCACTTT
.	many	TRBV4-2	TRBJ1-2	CASSHGQNYGYTF	TGTGCCAGCAGCCACGGACAGAACTATGGCTACACCTTC
.	.	TRBV20-1	TRBJ2-1	CSARMGLDEQFF	TGCAGTGCGAGGATGGGGCTAGATGAGCAGTTCTTC
.	.	TRBV6-2/TRBV6-3	TRBJ2-3	CASSYGGTSSTDTQYF	TGTGCCAGCAGTTACGGAGGAACTAGCAGCACAGATACGCAGTATTTT
.	once	TRBV4-1	TRBJ1-4	CASSQGREKLFF	TGCGCCAGCAGCCAAGGGAGAGAAAAACTGTTTTTT
.	.	TRBV7-6	TRBJ2-1	CASSLYPTPRPSGDNEQFF	TGTGCCAGCAGCTTATACCCCACTCCCCGGCCCTCCGGGGACAATGAGCAGTTCTTC
.	.	TRBV9	TRBJ2-1	CASSVATGPLYNEQFF	TGTGCCAGCAGCGTAGCTACGGGGCCTCTCTACAATGAGCAGTTCTTC
TRBD1	.	TRBV4-3	TRBJ2-1	CASSARTGDYNEQFF	TGCGCCAGCAGCGCCCGGACAGGGGACTACAATGAGCAGTTCTTC
.	.	TRBV20-1	TRBJ2-3	CSAKAFLGDTDTQYF	TGCAGTGCTAAGGCGTTCTTGGGAGACACAGATACGCAGTATTTT
.	few	TRBV10-3	TRBJ1-6	CAISEWGSYNSPLHF	TGTGCCATCAGTGAGTGGGGCAGCTATAATTCACCCCTCCACTTT
TRBD2	.	TRBV9	TRBJ2-2	CASTGELAGHTGELFF	TGTGCCAGCACGGGGGAGCTAGCGGGGCACACCGGGGAGCTGTTTTTT
.	many	TRBV7-2	TRBJ2-2	CASSFGGELFF	TGTGCCAGCAGCTTCGGGGGGGAGCTGTTTTTT
TRBD1	.	TRBV7-3	TRBJ2-2	CASTLTGQGGTGELFF	TGTGCCAGCACCTTAACGGGACAGGGGGGCACCGGGGAGCTGTTTTTT
.	.	TRBV6-6	TRBJ2-5	CASSSSTGGETQYF	TGTGCCAGCAGCTCGTCGACAGGTGGAGAGACCCAGTACTTC
.	.	TRBV27	TRBJ2-7	CASSPAGIGSTEQYF	TGTGCCAGCAGTCCGGCGGGGATAGGAAGTACCGAGCAGTACTTC
TRBD1	.	TRBV5-1	TRBJ1-6	CASTATGDSPLHF	TGCGCCAGCACGGCGACAGGGGACTCACCCCTCCACTTT
.	.	TRBV4-2	TRBJ1-1	CASSGGVGGTEAFF	TGTGCCAGCAGCGGCGGAGTTGGGGGCACTGAAGCTTTCTTT
TRBD1	once	TRBV5-6	TRBJ2-7	CASSLALGTATLYEQYF	TGTGCCAGCAGCTTGGCCTTGGGGACAGCTACTCTCTACGAGCAGTACTTC
TRBD2	.	TRBV7-9	TRBJ2-1	CASSPGTSGLSNSYNEQFF	TGTGCCAGCAGCCCCGGGACTAGCGGGCTCTCGAACTCCTACAATGAGCAGTTCTTC
.	.	TRBV18	TRBJ1-2	CASSPTDSFNYGYTF	TGTGCCAGCTCACCAACGGACAGTTTTAACTATGGCTACACCTTC
.	.	TRBV7-2	TRBJ2-4	CASSRGTAENIQYF	TGTGCCAGCAGCCGGGGGACGGCTGAAAACATTCAGTACTTC
.	.	TRBV7-3	TRBJ2-3	CASSLGGGFGDTQYF	TGTGCCAGCAGCTTGGGCGGGGGCTTCGGGGATACGCAGTATTTT
.	many	TRBV20-1	TRBJ2-4	CSGLAPTKNIQYF	TGCAGTGGTCTAGCCCCAACCAAAAACATTCAGTACTTC
TRBD2	.	TRBV6-1	TRBJ2-3	CASTATSGAWDTQYF	TGTGCCAGCACCGCAACTAGCGGGGCCTGGGATACGCAGTATTTT
TRBD2	.	TRBV7-3	TRBJ2-1	CASSEAGGPYNEQFF	TGTGCCAGCAGCGAGGCGGGGGGGCCCTACAATGAGCAGTTCTTC
.	few	TRBV4-2	TRBJ2-3	CASSQRGSRLGTQYF	TGTGCCAGCAGCCAAAGGGGTTCGCGACTGGGGACGCAGTATTTT
.	few	TRBV9	TRBJ2-5	CASSVYRGDTANVETQYF	TGTGCCAGCAGCGTGTACCGTGGGGACACCGCCAACGTGGAGACCCAGTACTTC
TRBD1	.	TRBV27	TRBJ2-3	CASSVGTVSTDTQYF	TGTGCCAGCAGTGTCGGGACAGTAAGCACAGATACGCAGTATTTT